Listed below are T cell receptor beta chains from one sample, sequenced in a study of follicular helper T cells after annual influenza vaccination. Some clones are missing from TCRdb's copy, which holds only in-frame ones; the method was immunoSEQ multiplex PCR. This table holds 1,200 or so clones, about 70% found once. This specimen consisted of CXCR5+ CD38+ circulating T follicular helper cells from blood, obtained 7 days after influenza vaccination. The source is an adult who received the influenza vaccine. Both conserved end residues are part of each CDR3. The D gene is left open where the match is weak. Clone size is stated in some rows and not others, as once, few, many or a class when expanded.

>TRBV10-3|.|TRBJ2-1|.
TGTGCCATCAGTGGCTCGCCCGGGGTAGGGGGAATCAATGAGCAGTTCTTC
CAISGSPGVGGINEQFF
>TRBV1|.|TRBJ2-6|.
TGCACCAGCAGGGGGGGAAGTTTGTGCAAAAGTCGGGCCAACGTCCTGACTTTC
CTSRGGSLCKSRANVLTF
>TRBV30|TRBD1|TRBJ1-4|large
TGTGCCTGGAGTGCTCGGACAGGGGTACGGGAAAAACTGTTTTTT
CAWSARTGVREKLFF
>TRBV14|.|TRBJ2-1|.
TGTGCCAGGAGGGCGGGGACCTCGAACTACAATGAGCAGTTCTTC
CARRAGTSNYNEQFF
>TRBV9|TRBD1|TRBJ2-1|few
TGTGCCAGCGGGCAGGGGGCGTCAGTAAATGAGCAGTTCTTC
CASGQGASVNEQFF
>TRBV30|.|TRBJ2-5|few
TGTGCCTGGAGGCAAGGGTTCAGGGGCCAAGAGACCCAGTACTTC
CAWRQGFRGQETQYF
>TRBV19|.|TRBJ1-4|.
TGTGCCAGTAGTATTCAGCAGGGAGCAAAACTGTTTTTT
CASSIQQGAKLFF
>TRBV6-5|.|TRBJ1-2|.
TGTGCCAGCAGTCCCCAGGGTGTCAGCTATGGCTACACCTTC
CASSPQGVSYGYTF
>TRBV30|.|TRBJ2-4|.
TGTGCCTGGAGTGACGGGATCAAAAACATTCAGTACTTC
CAWSDGIKNIQYF
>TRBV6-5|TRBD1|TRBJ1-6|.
TGTGCCAGCAGACCCGACAGGGGGAATTCACCCCTCCACTTT
CASRPDRGNSPLHF
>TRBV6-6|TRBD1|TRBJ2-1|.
TGTGCCAGCAGTTACTCAGGACAGGGGGCCTGGGGTGAGCAGTTCTTC
CASSYSGQGAWGEQFF
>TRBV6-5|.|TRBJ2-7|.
TGTGCCAGCAGTACAGGCTACGAGCAGTACTTC
CASSTGYEQYF
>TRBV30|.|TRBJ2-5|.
TGTGCCTGGAGTGTACTTTCCAGGGGAGAGACCCAGTACTTC
CAWSVLSRGETQYF
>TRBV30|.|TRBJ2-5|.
TGTGCCTGGAGTGCCCGCGGGACTCGTCAAGTGACCCAGTACTTC
CAWSARGTRQVTQYF
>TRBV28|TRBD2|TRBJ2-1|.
TGTGCCAGCAGCGAACTAGCGGATCTTTTTGGTGAGCAGTTCTTC
CASSELADLFGEQFF
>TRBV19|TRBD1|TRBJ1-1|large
TGTGCCAGTAGTATGAGGACAGGGGGAGGGTCTGAAGCTTTCTTT
CASSMRTGGGSEAFF
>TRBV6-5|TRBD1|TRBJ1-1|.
TGTGCCAGCAGTTTCGGACAGGTTCTGGGAGTGGCTTTCTTT
CASSFGQVLGVAFF
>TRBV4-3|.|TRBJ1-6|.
TGCGCCAGCAGCCTAGAGAGGAGGGGGGACTCACCCCTCCACTTT
CASSLERRGDSPLHF
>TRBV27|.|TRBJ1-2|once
TGTGCCAGCAGTTTCGACTATGGCTACACCTTC
CASSFDYGYTF
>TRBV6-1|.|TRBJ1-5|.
TGTGCCAGCGCCGTTAACAGGGAAAGCAATCAGCCCCAGCATTTT
CASAVNRESNQPQHF
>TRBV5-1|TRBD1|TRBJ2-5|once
TGCGCCAGCAGCTCCTCCGGACAGGGAGAGACCCAGTACTTC
CASSSSGQGETQYF
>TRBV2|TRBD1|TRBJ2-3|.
TGTGCCAGCAGTGCACGGACAGGGAGAACAGATACGCAGTATTTT
CASSARTGRTDTQYF
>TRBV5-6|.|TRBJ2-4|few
TGTGCCAGCAGCTTGTGGCCGCTCCTCCTAGCCAAAAACATTCAGTACTTC
CASSLWPLLLAKNIQYF
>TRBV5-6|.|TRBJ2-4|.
TGTGCCAGCAGCTCAGAGGTTTCGGGAAACATTCAGTACTTC
CASSSEVSGNIQYF
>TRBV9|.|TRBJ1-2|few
TGTGCCAGCAGCGCCACACTTAACTATGGCTACACCTTC
CASSATLNYGYTF
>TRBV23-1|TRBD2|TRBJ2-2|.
TGCGCCAGCAGTCACACCGGAGTAGCGGGGGGCCTCACCGGGGAGCTGTTTTTT
CASSHTGVAGGLTGELFF
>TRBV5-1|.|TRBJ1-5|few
TGCGCCAGCAGGGCCGGGACAAATAGCAATCAGCCCCAGCATTTT
CASRAGTNSNQPQHF
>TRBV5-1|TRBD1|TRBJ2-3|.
TGCGCCAGCAGGTCCGGGACAGGCACAGATACGCAGTATTTT
CASRSGTGTDTQYF
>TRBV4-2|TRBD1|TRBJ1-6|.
TGTGCCAGCAGCCAAGATGACAGGACAGGGGATTCACCCCTCCACTTT
CASSQDDRTGDSPLHF
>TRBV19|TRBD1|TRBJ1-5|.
TGTGCCAGTAGTCCTTGGGACAGGCCTAATCAGCCCCAGCATTTT
CASSPWDRPNQPQHF
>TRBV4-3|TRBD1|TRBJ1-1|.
TGCGCCAGCAGCCAAGATCCCAGGGGGCTTAAAGCTTTCTTT
CASSQDPRGLKAFF
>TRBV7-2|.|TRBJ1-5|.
TGTGCCAGCAGCCCCCGAGGGGGGCAGGGCCGACAGCCCCAGCATTTT
CASSPRGGQGRQPQHF
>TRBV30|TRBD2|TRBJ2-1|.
TGTGCCTGGAGTCCCCTAGCGGGAGTTGGTGAGCAGTTCTTC
CAWSPLAGVGEQFF
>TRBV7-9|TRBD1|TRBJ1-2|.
TGTGCCAGCAGCGAGCGGACAGGGGAAGGCTACACCTTC
CASSERTGEGYTF
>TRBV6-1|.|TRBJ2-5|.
TGTGCCAGCAGTGATCCTCCTAGGTTCCTGCAAGAGACCCAGTACTTC
CASSDPPRFLQETQYF
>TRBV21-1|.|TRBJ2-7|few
TGTGCCAGCAGCAAAGTCGACACCGCAAGCTACGAGCAGTACTTC
CASSKVDTASYEQYF
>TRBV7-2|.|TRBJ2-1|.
TGTGCCAGCAGCCGAGGGGACTCGCGACTCAATGAGCAGTTCTTC
CASSRGDSRLNEQFF
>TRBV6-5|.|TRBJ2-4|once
TGTGCCAGCAGTTACTCCAGGGTCGGGGCCAAAAACATTCAGTACTTC
CASSYSRVGAKNIQYF
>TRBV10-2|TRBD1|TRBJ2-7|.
TGCGCCAGCACCTCACAGGGGATCCCCTACGAGCAGTACTTC
CASTSQGIPYEQYF
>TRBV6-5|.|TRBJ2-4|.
TGTGCCAGCAGTTACTCCAGGACGGGAGCGAAAAACATTCAGTACTTC
CASSYSRTGAKNIQYF
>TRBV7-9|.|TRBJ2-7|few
TGTGCCAGCAGCGAGACTCCAGAGTACGAGCAGTACTTC
CASSETPEYEQYF
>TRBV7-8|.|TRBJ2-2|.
TGTGCCAGCAGCTTTTGGAGGGTGTCGGGCACCGGGGAGCTGTTTTTT
CASSFWRVSGTGELFF
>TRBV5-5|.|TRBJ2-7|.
TGTGCCAGCAGCTTTAGGTCCCCAACACAGGCCTACGAGCAGTACTTC
CASSFRSPTQAYEQYF
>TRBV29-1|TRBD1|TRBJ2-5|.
TGCAGCGTGGGGGGACAGGGCGGGCAAGAGACCCAGTACTTC
CSVGGQGGQETQYF
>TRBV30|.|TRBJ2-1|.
TGTGCCTGGAAAACAGGGTATAGTGGAGCGGATGAGCAGTTCTTC
CAWKTGYSGADEQFF
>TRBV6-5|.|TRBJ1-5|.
TGTGCCAGCAGTCCGGGGGGGTGGGGCAATCAGCCCCAGCATTTT
CASSPGGWGNQPQHF
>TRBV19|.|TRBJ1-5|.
TGTGCCAGTAGCCGGGTAGCGTTGTCTCCCGATAGCAATCAGCCCCAGCATTTT
CASSRVALSPDSNQPQHF
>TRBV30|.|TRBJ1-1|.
TGTGCCGGGAAAACAGGGTTTGGAGGCACTGAAGCTTTCTTT
CAGKTGFGGTEAFF
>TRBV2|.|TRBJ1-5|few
TGTGCCAGCAAGGAGGGGGAAGGCCAGCCCCAGCATTTT
CASKEGEGQPQHF
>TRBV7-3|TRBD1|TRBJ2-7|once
TGTGCCAGCAGCTTCGCCTTTGGGACAGGGGATTCGGACGAGCAGTACTTC
CASSFAFGTGDSDEQYF
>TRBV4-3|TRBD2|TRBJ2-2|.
TGCGCCAGCAGCCAAGGCTACGGGACAGCGGGAGGGACCGGGGAGCTGTTTTTT
CASSQGYGTAGGTGELFF
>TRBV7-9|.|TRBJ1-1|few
TGTGCCAGCAGCTTAAGCGGTGTTAAAGCTTTCTTT
CASSLSGVKAFF